This is a list of T cell receptor beta chains from one sample in a study of shared clonotypes between healthy human individuals. This table comes from immunoSEQ multiplex PCR, and its TCRdb copy is limited to in-frame clones, with some not included. The sample comprises millions of clones, just over 90% of which are singletons, and about 0.39% rests with the top ten. The sequencing input was naive CD4+ T cells from PBMCs. Receptor source: a young man in good health. Some clones in this sample may be carry-over from other donors' samples. CDR3s include the opening cysteine and the closing phenylalanine or tryptophan. The D gene is left open where the match is weak. Expanded clones are given a class, and other clones once, few, many or no size at all.

>TRBV28|.|TRBJ1-4|.
CASSPGGGNEKLFF
TGTGCCAGCAGCCCCGGAGGGGGGAATGAAAAACTGTTTTTT
>TRBV4-3|.|TRBJ2-2|.
CASSQPLGGGAGELFF
TGCGCCAGCAGCCAACCCCTAGGGGGGGGCGCCGGGGAGCTGTTTTTT
>TRBV7-3|.|TRBJ1-6|.
CASSSGRNSPLHF
TGTGCCAGCAGCTCCGGTAGGAATTCACCCCTCCACTTT
>TRBV29-1|.|TRBJ2-3|.
CSVGWRGRAADTQYF
TGCAGCGTCGGGTGGCGGGGAAGGGCCGCAGATACGCAGTATTTT
>TRBV7-9|.|TRBJ2-1|.
CASGRDSDRQFF
TGTGCCAGCGGTCGGGACTCCGACCGCCAGTTCTTC
>TRBV4-2|.|TRBJ1-5|.
CASSQTLGGVAQPQHF
TGTGCCAGCAGCCAAACCCTGGGGGGGGTAGCTCAGCCCCAGCATTTT
>TRBV5-1|.|TRBJ2-5|.
CASSLRTVGEETQYF
TGCGCCAGCAGCCTACGGACCGTAGGGGAAGAGACCCAGTACTTC
>TRBV9|.|TRBJ2-3|.
CASSVDSDTQYF
TGTGCCAGCAGCGTAGACTCAGATACGCAGTATTTT
>TRBV28|once|TRBJ2-3|TRBD2
CASSHIPGTSSTDTQYF
TGTGCCAGCAGTCACATTCCCGGGACTAGTAGCACAGATACGCAGTATTTT
>TRBV7-9|.|TRBJ1-1|.
CASSLLNMNTEAFF
TGTGCCAGCAGCTTATTGAACATGAACACTGAAGCTTTCTTT
>TRBV6-5|.|TRBJ1-3|.
CASPSLDSGNTIYF
TGTGCCAGCCCCTCCCTGGACTCTGGAAACACCATATATTTT
>TRBV7-8|.|TRBJ1-1|.
CASSARTWMNTEAFF
TGTGCCAGCAGCGCACGGACATGGATGAACACTGAAGCTTTCTTT
>TRBV28|once|TRBJ2-2|.
CASSLGGRSGTGELFF
TGTGCCAGCAGTTTAGGTGGACGAAGCGGCACCGGGGAGCTGTTTTTT
>TRBV2|.|TRBJ2-3|.
CASSRGHAPTDTQYF
TGTGCCAGCAGTCGCGGACACGCACCCACAGATACGCAGTATTTT
>TRBV5-4|.|TRBJ2-7|TRBD2
CASSLAGGGRGYEQYF
TGTGCCAGCAGCTTGGCCGGTGGCGGGAGGGGCTACGAGCAGTACTTC
>TRBV6-5|.|TRBJ1-4|TRBD1
CASRAGQFEKLFF
TGTGCCAGCAGGGCGGGACAGTTTGAAAAACTGTTTTTT
>TRBV28|.|TRBJ1-5|TRBD1
CASRPPRGSNQPQHF
TGTGCCAGCAGGCCCCCCAGGGGGAGTAATCAGCCCCAGCATTTT
>TRBV5-4|.|TRBJ2-7|.
CASSSPQTYEQYF
TGTGCCAGCAGCTCCCCACAGACCTACGAGCAGTACTTC
>TRBV11-1|once|TRBJ2-7|.
CASSLSDEQYF
TGTGCCAGCAGCTTATCGGACGAGCAGTACTTC
>TRBV7-9|.|TRBJ1-2|TRBD1
CASSPTGEYGYTF
TGTGCCAGCAGCCCGACAGGGGAGTACGGCTACACCTTC
>TRBV9|.|TRBJ2-2|.
CASSVFTGELFF
TGTGCCAGCAGCGTCTTCACCGGGGAGCTGTTTTTT
>TRBV6-5|once|TRBJ2-5|.
CASSPTGSGGETQYF
TGTGCCAGCAGTCCTACAGGGAGTGGGGGAGAGACCCAGTACTTC
>TRBV6-6|.|TRBJ2-1|TRBD1
CASNLGQGTYNEQFF
TGTGCCAGCAACCTAGGACAGGGGACATACAATGAGCAGTTCTTC
>TRBV7-9|.|TRBJ1-2|TRBD1
CASSPPSTGATYGYTF
TGTGCCAGCAGCCCCCCGTCAACAGGGGCGACCTATGGCTACACCTTC
>TRBV6-1|.|TRBJ1-1|.
CASSEAHPNTEAFF
TGTGCCAGCAGTGAAGCGCACCCAAACACTGAAGCTTTCTTT
>TRBV5-1|once|TRBJ1-1|TRBD1
CASSWMGQSDTEAFF
TGCGCCAGCAGCTGGATGGGACAGTCCGACACTGAAGCTTTCTTT
>TRBV7-2|once|TRBJ2-7|.
CASSVGPGSSYEQYF
TGTGCCAGCAGCGTAGGACCCGGGAGCTCCTACGAGCAGTACTTC
>TRBV6-4|.|TRBJ2-6|.
CASSDGRSGANVLTF
TGTGCCAGCAGTGACGGCAGGAGTGGGGCCAACGTCCTGACTTTC
>TRBV9|.|TRBJ2-1|.
CASSVAQASYNEQFF
TGTGCCAGCAGCGTAGCTCAGGCCTCCTACAATGAGCAGTTCTTC
>TRBV4-1|.|TRBJ1-4|.
CASSQDKTGFYEKLFF
TGCGCCAGCAGCCAAGACAAGACAGGCTTTTATGAAAAACTGTTTTTT
>TRBV7-3|.|TRBJ2-1|TRBD2
CASSRAGGPGNEQFF
TGTGCCAGCAGCCGGGCGGGAGGGCCGGGGAATGAGCAGTTCTTC
>TRBV7-9|.|TRBJ2-5|.
CASSSGGGETQYF
TGTGCCAGCAGCTCTGGAGGAGGAGAGACCCAGTACTTC
>TRBV10-3|.|TRBJ2-1|.
CAISNPLVTNEQFF
TGTGCCATCAGTAACCCACTAGTAACCAATGAGCAGTTCTTC
>TRBV7-9|.|TRBJ2-1|.
CASSSTGSGNEQFF
TGTGCCAGCAGCTCCACGGGGTCCGGCAATGAGCAGTTCTTC
>TRBV11-3|.|TRBJ2-3|.
CASSTRGTDTQYF
TGTGCCAGCAGCACCCGGGGCACAGATACGCAGTATTTT
>TRBV9|.|TRBJ2-2|.
CASSVDPGTLTGELFF
TGTGCCAGCAGCGTAGATCCAGGGACCCTCACCGGGGAGCTGTTTTTT
>TRBV11-3|once|TRBJ2-3|TRBD2
CASSPDPGTSGYTDTQYF
TGTGCCAGCAGCCCCGACCCCGGGACTAGCGGTTATACAGATACGCAGTATTTT
>TRBV18|.|TRBJ2-5|TRBD2
CASSPGTSGSQETQYF
TGTGCCAGCTCACCCGGGACTAGCGGGAGCCAAGAGACCCAGTACTTC
>TRBV5-1|.|TRBJ1-1|.
CASSLVAWAENTEAFF
TGCGCCAGCAGCTTGGTGGCGTGGGCAGAGAACACTGAAGCTTTCTTT
>TRBV6-5|.|TRBJ1-2|TRBD1
CASSYQGGGPGYTF
TGTGCCAGCAGTTACCAGGGGGGAGGACCTGGCTACACCTTC
>TRBV25-1|.|TRBJ2-7|TRBD1
CASSESGTASYEQYF
TGTGCCAGCAGTGAATCCGGGACAGCCTCCTACGAGCAGTACTTC
>TRBV5-1|.|TRBJ1-1|TRBD1
CASSLGTGAEAFF
TGCGCCAGCAGCTTGGGGACAGGGGCTGAAGCTTTCTTT
>TRBV4-1|.|TRBJ2-5|TRBD2
CASSQGSGRAETQYF
TGCGCCAGCAGCCAAGGATCCGGGAGGGCAGAGACCCAGTACTTC
>TRBV7-2|.|TRBJ1-5|.
CASSVDNQPQHF
TGTGCCAGCAGCGTGGACAACCAGCCCCAGCATTTT
>TRBV19|.|TRBJ1-3|TRBD1
CASSIVTGSGNTIYF
TGTGCCAGTAGTATAGTGACAGGGTCTGGAAACACCATATATTTT
>TRBV5-1|.|TRBJ2-1|TRBD2
CASSSGGPNEQFF
TGCGCCAGCAGCTCGGGAGGGCCCAATGAGCAGTTCTTC
>TRBV28|.|TRBJ1-1|.
CASTFDFDTEAFF
TGTGCCAGCACCTTCGATTTCGACACTGAAGCTTTCTTT
>TRBV5-1|.|TRBJ2-5|.
CASGAGQPQETQYF
TGCGCCAGCGGTGCGGGACAGCCTCAAGAGACCCAGTACTTC
>TRBV4-3|.|TRBJ2-3|.
CASSQGRGQRTTSTDTQYF
TGCGCCAGCAGCCAAGGTCGGGGCCAGCGGACCACTAGCACAGATACGCAGTATTTT
>TRBV5-1|.|TRBJ2-2|.
CASSLEFSGGELFF
TGCGCCAGCAGCCTCGAGTTTTCCGGCGGGGAGCTGTTTTTT
>TRBV15|.|TRBJ2-4|.
CATGGALAKNIQYF
TGTGCCACCGGGGGAGCCTTAGCCAAAAACATTCAGTACTTC
>TRBV18|.|TRBJ2-7|.
CASSPGDFHSYEQYF
TGTGCCAGCTCACCTGGGGACTTCCACTCCTACGAGCAGTACTTC
>TRBV5-1|.|TRBJ2-1|.
CASSLARTGSYNEQFF
TGCGCCAGCAGCTTGGCAAGGACCGGATCCTACAATGAGCAGTTCTTC
>TRBV5-1|.|TRBJ1-1|.
CASSLVRDTNTNTEAFF
TGCGCCAGCAGCTTGGTCAGGGACACAAACACGAACACTGAAGCTTTCTTT
>TRBV4-1|.|TRBJ1-4|.
CASSQREGSEKLFF
TGCGCCAGCAGCCAAAGGGAAGGGAGCGAAAAACTGTTTTTT